This section outlines one T cell receptor (beta chain) sequence together with its context. This clonotype was counted ten times or more. Its antigen remains unidentified. No much larger clonotype is one base removed from it; base qualities were not supplied. V and J are trimmed by 0 bases and 7 bases, and the gene matches miss 6 bases of the junction. The CDR3, cysteine through phenylalanine, is 15 amino acids long. Only the CDR3 DNA stays, 45 bases, in frame from base 1. The germline V gene yields SGHTA for CDR1 and FQGNSA for CDR2. The data stem from a study of low-dose radiotherapy and immunotherapy resistance in tumors (dated by TCRdb to between 2021 and 2022). Study-wide context: In Cohort 1, each fraction delivered 0.5 Gy every 2 weeks, and the prescribed total PTV dose was 6.5 Gy. Eight patients were included in the translational analysis, namely three from the first dose cohort plus the first five from the second dose cohort. Nivolumab and ipilimumab were both given intravenously, with nivolumab at a 240 mg flat dose every two weeks and ipilimumab at 1 mg/kg every six weeks. Aspirin 300 mg was taken orally once daily by patients for four cycles, starting on cycle 1 day 1. Cohort 2 received 1 Gy per fraction every two weeks, with a total of 13 Gy over 26 weeks. Cyclophosphamide 200 mg/m2 was given intravenously every two weeks, one day before each radiation and immunotherapy administration. The trial did not randomize participants into treatment groups.

The meaning of the sample's time point label: after trial treatment. The sample's treatment or condition, from its label and the paper: LDRT plus nivolumab, ipilimumab, low-dose cyclophosphamide and aspirin (RACIN trial). The donors came from RACIN, which was a single-arm phase I dose-escalation trial that paired nivolumab and ipilimumab with aspirin, low-dose cyclophosphamide and low-dose radiotherapy. Patients with advanced, TIL-negative solid tumors were considered eligible. Sequenced using an Illumina HiSeq 2500. To make first-strand cDNA, Superscript III was used along with a set of TRAV- and TRBV-specific primers so that both the TCRalpha and TCRbeta chains were covered. TCRs were amplified for approximately 20 PCR cycles with Phusion, using a constant-region primer paired with the adapter attached to the V primers. Amplification of the isolated mRNA was done with the MessageAmp II aRNA Amplification Kit, which involved a roughly 15-hour in vitro transcription at 37 degrees C. The Dynabeads mRNA DIRECT Purification Kit was used to isolate the mRNA for TCR sequencing. Indexed Illumina adapters were added in a second roughly 26-cycle Phusion PCR, and the resulting products were purified with AMPure XP beads. Processing in the source paper ran as follows. Custom Perl scripts were used to pool TCR sequences that encoded the same protein, to remove out-of-frame sequences, and to calculate the abundance of each clonotype. TCR sequences supported by only a single read were excluded from analysis. The metrics used to describe the repertoires included Shannon entropy, Gini index, clonality, richness, and the frequency of TCRs shared between repertoires. TCRdb ran its own pipeline on the public reads, namely fastp trimming at Q25 and MiXCR clone calling, and kept in-frame beta chains. Rows matching on CDR3 protein sequence are summarized as one entry with the most common DNA and genes. The V and J calls were determined by TCRdb, not by the authors. This sample lists 45,000 or so distinct CDR3 sequences; around 25% were detected once. The ten largest clones capture about a tenth of the sample.

The sample here was PBMCs, taken after low-dose radiotherapy plus immunotherapy. The rearrangement combines TRBV7-2 with TRBJ2-5; 9 junctional bases match TRBD2. The receptor was isolated from a male donor with prostate cancer. The DNA sequence reads TGTGCCAGCAGCTTAGCTAGCGGGAGCTTGGCGACCCAGTACTTC. Its protein product is CASSLASGSLATQYF.